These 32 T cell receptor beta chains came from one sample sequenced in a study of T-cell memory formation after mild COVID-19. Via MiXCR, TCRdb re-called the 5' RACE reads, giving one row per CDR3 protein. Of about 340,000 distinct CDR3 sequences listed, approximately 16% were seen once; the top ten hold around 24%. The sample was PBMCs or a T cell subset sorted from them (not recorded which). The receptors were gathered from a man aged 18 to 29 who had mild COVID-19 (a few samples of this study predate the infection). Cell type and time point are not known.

The CDR3 sequence: CASSDSPAGGGDTQYF. The CDR3 coding sequence is TGTGCCAGCAGTGACTCCCCAGCGGGGGGAGGAGATACGCAGTATTTT. This sequence joins TRBV6-4 and TRBJ2-3, with TRBD2 identical over 9 bases. Trimming removed 0 bases from V and 5 bases from J; junction bases left unmatched: 6. The CDR3 sequence is 16 residues long. Germline V gene sequence: CDR1 MRHNA, CDR2 SNTAGT.

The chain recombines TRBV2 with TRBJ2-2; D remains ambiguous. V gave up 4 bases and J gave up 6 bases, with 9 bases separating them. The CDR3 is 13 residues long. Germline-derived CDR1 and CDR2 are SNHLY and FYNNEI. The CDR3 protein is CASSGGWAGELFF. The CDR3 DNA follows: TGTGCCAGCAGTGGGGGTTGGGCCGGGGAGCTGTTTTTT.

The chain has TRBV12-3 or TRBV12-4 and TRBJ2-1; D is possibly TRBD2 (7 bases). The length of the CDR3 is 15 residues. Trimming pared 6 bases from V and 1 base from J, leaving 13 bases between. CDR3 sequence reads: CASRDGGRSYNEQFF. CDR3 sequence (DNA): TGTGCCAGCAGGGACGGGGGGCGGTCCTACAATGAGCAGTTCTTC.

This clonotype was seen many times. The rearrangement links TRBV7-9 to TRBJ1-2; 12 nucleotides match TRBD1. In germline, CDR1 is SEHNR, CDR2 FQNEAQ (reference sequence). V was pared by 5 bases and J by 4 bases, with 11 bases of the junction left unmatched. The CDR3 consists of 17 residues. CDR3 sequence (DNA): TGTGCCAGCAGCCCGGGACAGGGGGCTTTATCAGGCTATGGCTACACCTTC. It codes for CASSPGQGALSGYGYTF.

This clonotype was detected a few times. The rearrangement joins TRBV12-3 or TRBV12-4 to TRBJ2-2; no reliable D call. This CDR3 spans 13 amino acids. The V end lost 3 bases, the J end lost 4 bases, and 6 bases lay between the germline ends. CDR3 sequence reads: CASSFQLTGELFF. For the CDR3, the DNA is TGTGCCAGCAGTTTTCAGCTCACCGGGGAGCTGTTTTTT.

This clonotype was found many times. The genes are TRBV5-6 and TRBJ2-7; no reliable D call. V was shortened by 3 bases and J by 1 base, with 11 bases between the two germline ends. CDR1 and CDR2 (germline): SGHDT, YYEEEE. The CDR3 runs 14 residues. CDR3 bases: TGTGCCAGCAGCTACGCGGAGAGTTCCTACGAGCAGTACTTC. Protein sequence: CASSYAESSYEQYF.

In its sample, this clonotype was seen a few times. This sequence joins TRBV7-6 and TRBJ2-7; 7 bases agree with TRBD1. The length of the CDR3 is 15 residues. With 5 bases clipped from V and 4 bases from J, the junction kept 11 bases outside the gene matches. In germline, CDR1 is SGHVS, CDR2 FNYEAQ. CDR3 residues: CASSLHDRVSYEQYF. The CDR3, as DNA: TGTGCCAGCAGCCTCCACGACAGGGTATCGTACGAGCAGTACTTC.

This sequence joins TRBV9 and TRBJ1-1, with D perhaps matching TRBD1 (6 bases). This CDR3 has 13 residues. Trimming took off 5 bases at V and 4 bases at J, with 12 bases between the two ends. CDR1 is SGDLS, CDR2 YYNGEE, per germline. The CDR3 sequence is CASSATGPTEAFF. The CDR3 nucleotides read TGTGCCAGCAGTGCCACAGGGCCCACTGAAGCTTTCTTT. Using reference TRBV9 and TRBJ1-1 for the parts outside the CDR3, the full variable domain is DSGVTQTPKHLITATGQRVTLRCSPRSGDLSVYWYQQSLDQGLQFLIQYYNGEERAKGNILERFSAQQFPDLHSELNLSSLELGDSALYFCASSATGPTEAFFGQGTRLTVV.

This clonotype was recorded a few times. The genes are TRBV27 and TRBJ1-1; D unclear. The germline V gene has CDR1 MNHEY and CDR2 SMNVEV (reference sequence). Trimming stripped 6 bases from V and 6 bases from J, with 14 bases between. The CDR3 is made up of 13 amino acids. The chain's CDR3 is CASSPRLGAEAFF. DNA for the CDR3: TGTGCCAGCAGCCCCAGGTTGGGAGCTGAAGCTTTCTTT.

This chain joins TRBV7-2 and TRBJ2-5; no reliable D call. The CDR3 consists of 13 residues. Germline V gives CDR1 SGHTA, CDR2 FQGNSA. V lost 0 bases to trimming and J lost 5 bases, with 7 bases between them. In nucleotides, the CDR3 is TGTGCCAGCAGCTTAGCCTTTCGGGAGACCCAGTACTTC. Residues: CASSLAFRETQYF.

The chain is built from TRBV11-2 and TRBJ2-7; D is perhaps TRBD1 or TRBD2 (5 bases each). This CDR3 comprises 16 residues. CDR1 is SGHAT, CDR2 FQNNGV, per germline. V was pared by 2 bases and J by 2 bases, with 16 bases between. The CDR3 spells CASSLSGRDGTYEQYF. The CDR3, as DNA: TGTGCCAGCAGCTTATCGGGTCGGGACGGGACCTACGAGCAGTACTTC. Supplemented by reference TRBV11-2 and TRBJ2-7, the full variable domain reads EAGVAQSPRYKIIEKRQSVAFWCNPISGHATLYWYQQILGQGPKLLIQFQNNGVVDDSQLPKDRFSAERLKGVDSTLKIQPAKLEDSAVYLCASSLSGRDGTYEQYFGPGTRLTVT.

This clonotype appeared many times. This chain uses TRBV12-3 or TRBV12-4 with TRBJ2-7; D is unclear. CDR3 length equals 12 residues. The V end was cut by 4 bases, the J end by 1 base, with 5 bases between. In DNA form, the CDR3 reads TGTGCCAGCAGTTCGCCGTCCTACGAGCAGTACTTC. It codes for CASSSPSYEQYF.

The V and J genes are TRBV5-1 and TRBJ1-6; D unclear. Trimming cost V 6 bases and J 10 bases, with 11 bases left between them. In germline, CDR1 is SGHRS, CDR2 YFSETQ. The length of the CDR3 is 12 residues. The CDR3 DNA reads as TGCGCCAGCAAGGGAGAAGAGTCACCCCTCCACTTT. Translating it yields CASKGEESPLHF.

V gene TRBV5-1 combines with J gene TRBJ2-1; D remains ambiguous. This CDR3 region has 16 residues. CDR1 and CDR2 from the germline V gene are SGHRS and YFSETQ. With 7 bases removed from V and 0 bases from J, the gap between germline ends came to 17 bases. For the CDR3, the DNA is TGCGCCAGCGATTACCTAGTCCCCGGCTCCTACAATGAGCAGTTCTTC. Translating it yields CASDYLVPGSYNEQFF.

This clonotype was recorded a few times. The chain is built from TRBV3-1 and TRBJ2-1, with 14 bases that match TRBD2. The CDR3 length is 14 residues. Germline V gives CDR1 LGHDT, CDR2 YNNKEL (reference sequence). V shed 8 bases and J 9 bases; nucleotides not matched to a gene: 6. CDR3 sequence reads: CASGLAGGQSEQFF. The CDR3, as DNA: TGTGCCAGCGGACTAGCGGGGGGCCAGAGTGAGCAGTTCTTC.

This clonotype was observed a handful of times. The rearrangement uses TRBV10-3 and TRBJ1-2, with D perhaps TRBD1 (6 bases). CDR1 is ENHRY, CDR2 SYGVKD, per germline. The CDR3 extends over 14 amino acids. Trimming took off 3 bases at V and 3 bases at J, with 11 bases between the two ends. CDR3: CAISEGGHDYGYTF. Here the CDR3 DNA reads TGTGCCATCAGTGAAGGGGGACACGACTATGGCTACACCTTC.

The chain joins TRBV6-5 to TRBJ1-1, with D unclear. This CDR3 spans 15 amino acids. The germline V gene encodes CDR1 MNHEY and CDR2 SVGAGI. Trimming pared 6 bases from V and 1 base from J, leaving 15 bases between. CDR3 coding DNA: TGTGCCAGCAGCAAGGAACAGCTAAAGAACACTGAAGCTTTCTTT. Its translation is CASSKEQLKNTEAFF.

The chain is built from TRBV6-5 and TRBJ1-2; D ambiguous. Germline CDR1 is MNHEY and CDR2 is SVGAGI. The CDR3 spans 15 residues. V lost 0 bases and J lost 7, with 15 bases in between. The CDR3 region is CASSYSISDARGYTF. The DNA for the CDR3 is TGTGCCAGCAGTTACTCGATATCGGACGCACGTGGCTACACCTTC.

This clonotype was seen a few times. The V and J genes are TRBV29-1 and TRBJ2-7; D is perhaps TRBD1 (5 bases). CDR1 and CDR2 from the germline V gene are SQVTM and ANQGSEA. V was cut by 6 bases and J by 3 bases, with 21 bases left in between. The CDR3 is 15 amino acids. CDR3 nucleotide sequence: TGCAGCGTCCTGACCGCAACAGGCCCCCGCTACGAGCAGTACGTC. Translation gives CSVLTATGPRYEQYV.

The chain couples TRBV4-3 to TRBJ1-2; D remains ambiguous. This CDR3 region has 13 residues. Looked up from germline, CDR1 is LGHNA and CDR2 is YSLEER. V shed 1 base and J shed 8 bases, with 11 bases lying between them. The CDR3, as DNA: TGCGCCAGCAGCCAAGTTGCGTTGGGCGGCTACACCTTC. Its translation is CASSQVALGGYTF.

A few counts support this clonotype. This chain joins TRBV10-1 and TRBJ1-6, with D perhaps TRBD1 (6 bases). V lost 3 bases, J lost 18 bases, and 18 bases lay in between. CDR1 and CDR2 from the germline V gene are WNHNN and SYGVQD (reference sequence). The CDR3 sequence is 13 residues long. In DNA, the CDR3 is TGCGCCAGCAGTGACCTGGGACACCCAGGAGGCCACTTT. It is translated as CASSDLGHPGGHF.

CDR3 amino acids: CASRTGQGCYEQYF. CDR3 nucleotide sequence: TGTGCCAGCAGGACGGGGCAGGGATGCTACGAGCAGTACTTC. The chain links TRBV21-1 to TRBJ2-7; the table's D call TRBD1 went unverified against the DNA. TRBV21-1 is annotated as a pseudogene. This CDR3 is built from 14 residues.

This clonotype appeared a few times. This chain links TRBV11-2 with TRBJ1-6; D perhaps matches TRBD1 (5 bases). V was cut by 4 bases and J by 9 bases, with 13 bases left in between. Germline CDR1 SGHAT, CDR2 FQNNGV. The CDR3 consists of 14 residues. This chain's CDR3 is CASSSILRGSPLHF. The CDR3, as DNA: TGTGCCAGCAGCTCGATCCTTAGGGGTTCACCCCTCCACTTT.

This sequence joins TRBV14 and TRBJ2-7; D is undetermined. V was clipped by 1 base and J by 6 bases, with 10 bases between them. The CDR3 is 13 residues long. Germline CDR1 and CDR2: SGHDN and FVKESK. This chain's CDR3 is CASSQGGLIEQYF. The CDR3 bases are TGTGCCAGCAGCCAAGGGGGTTTGATCGAGCAGTACTTC.

The CDR3 DNA reads as TGTGCCAGCAGTGCGGGGGAAGCCACAGATACGCAGTATTTT. Translation: CASSAGEATDTQYF. V is TRBV12-3 or TRBV12-4 and J is TRBJ2-3; 7 bases fit TRBD2. The CDR3 contains 14 residues. Trimming at V came to 5 bases and at J to 2 bases, leaving 4 bases not matched to a gene.

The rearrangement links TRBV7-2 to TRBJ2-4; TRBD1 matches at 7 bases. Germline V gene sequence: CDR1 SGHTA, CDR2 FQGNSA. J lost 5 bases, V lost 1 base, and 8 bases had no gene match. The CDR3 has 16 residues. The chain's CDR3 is CASSLGGDRVENIQYF. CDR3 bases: TGTGCCAGCAGCTTAGGGGGCGACAGGGTGGAAAACATTCAGTACTTC.

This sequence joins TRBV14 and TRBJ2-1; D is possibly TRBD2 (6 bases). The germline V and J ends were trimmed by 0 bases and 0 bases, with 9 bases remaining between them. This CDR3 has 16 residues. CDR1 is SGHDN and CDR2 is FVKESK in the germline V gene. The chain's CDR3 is CASSQETSRSYNEQFF. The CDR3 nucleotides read TGTGCCAGCAGCCAAGAAACTAGCCGCTCCTACAATGAGCAGTTCTTC.

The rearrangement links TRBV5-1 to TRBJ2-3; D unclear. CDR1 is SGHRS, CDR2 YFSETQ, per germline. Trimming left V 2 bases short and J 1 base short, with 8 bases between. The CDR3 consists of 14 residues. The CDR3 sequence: CASSFPLGTDTQYF. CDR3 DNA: TGCGCCAGCAGCTTCCCCCTTGGCACAGATACGCAGTATTTT.

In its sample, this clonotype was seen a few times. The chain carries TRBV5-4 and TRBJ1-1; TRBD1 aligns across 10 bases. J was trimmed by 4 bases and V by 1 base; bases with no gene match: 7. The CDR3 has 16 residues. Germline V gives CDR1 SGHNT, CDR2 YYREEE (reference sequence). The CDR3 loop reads CASSLSGTGVTTEAFF. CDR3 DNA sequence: TGTGCCAGCAGCTTGTCTGGGACAGGGGTTACCACTGAAGCTTTCTTT.

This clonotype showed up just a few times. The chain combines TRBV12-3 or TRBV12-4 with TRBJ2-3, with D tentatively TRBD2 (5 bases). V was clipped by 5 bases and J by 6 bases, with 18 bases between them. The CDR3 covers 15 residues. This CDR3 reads CASSPRTPNLDTQYF. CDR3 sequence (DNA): TGTGCCAGCAGTCCCAGGACTCCGAATCTTGATACGCAGTATTTT.

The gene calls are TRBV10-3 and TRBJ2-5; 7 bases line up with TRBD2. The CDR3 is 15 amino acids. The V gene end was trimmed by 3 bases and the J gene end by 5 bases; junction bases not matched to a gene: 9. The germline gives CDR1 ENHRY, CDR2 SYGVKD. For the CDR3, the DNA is TGTGCCATCAGTGACTCTGGACTAGAAGTGGAGACCCAGTACTTC. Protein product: CAISDSGLEVETQYF.

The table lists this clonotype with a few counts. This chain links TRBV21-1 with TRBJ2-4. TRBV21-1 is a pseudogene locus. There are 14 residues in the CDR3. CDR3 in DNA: TGTGCCAGCAGCAGATCCCTAGCCAAAAACATTCAGTACTTC. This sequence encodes CASSRSLAKNIQYF.